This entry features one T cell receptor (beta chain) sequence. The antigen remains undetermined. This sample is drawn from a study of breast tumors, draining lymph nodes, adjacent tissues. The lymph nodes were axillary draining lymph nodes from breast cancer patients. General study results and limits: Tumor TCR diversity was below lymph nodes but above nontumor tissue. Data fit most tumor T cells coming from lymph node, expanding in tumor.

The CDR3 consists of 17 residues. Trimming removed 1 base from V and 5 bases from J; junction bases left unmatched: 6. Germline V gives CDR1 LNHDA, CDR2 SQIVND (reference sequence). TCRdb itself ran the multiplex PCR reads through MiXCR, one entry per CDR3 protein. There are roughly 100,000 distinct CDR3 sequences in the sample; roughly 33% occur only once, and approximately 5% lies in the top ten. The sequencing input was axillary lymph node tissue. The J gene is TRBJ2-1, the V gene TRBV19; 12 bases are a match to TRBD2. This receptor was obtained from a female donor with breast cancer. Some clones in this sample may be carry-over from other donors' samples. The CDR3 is CASSIVASGGDDNEQFF. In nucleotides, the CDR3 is TGTGCCAGTAGTATAGTGGCTAGCGGGGGGGACGACAATGAGCAGTTCTTC.